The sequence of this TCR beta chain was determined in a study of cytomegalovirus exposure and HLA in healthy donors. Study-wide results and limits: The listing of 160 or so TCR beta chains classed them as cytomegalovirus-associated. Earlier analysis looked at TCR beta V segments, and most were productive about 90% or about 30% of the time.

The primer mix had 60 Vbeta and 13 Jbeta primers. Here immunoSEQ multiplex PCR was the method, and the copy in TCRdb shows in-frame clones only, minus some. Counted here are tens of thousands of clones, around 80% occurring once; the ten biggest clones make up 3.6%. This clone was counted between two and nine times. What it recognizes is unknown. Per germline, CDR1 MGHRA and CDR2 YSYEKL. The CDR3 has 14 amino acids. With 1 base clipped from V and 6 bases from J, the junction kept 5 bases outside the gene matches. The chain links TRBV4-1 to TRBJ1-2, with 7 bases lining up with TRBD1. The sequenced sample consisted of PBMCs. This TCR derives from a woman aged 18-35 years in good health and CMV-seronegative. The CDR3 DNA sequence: TGCGCCAGCAGCCAAGCAACAGGGGATAATGGCTACACCTTC. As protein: CASSQATGDNGYTF.